Below, 24 T cell receptor beta chains from the same sample are listed, as sequenced in a study of cytomegalovirus exposure and HLA in healthy donors. PCR employed 60 Vbeta and 13 Jbeta primers. Sequencing was performed with immunoSEQ multiplex PCR; in TCRdb, only in-frame clones are kept and a portion is missing. In the table there are nearly 70,000 clones, about 74% of which are singletons. Sequences were obtained from PBMCs. The receptors were gathered from a woman aged 55-70 years in good health and CMV-seropositive.

The gene calls are TRBV6-6 and TRBJ1-4; no firm D call. Deletions cut 2 bases from V and 0 bases from J, with 7 bases between. The CDR3 runs 15 residues. Germline V gene sequence: CDR1 MNHNY, CDR2 SVGAGI (reference sequence). The CDR3 nucleotides are TGTGCCAGCAGTTACGGCGGCACAACTAATGAAAAACTGTTTTTT. Amino acid sequence: CASSYGGTTNEKLFF.

A word on this clone: One end of the junction fails to match germline, which may point to a read error. The chain uses TRBV7-9 and TRBJ1-1, with 7 bases fitting TRBD1. The CDR3 is 12 amino acids. Per germline, CDR1 SEHNR and CDR2 FQNEAQ (reference sequence). The CDR3 DNA follows: TGTTCCAGCAGACGGACAGGCTCTGAAGCTTTCTTT. It yields the protein CSSRRTGSEAFF.

The V and J genes are TRBV10-3 and TRBJ2-7; 11 nucleotides line up with TRBD1. Germline CDR1 reads ENHRY; CDR2 reads SYGVKD. The CDR3 runs to 13 residues. Losses at the gene ends were 10 bases for V and 3 bases for J; bases not matched to a gene: 5. CDR3 in DNA: TGTGCCACCTTGGGACAGGGGGACTACGAGCAGTACTTC. Encoded protein: CATLGQGDYEQYF.

Worth noting for this clone: The same CDR3 is also encoded by other DNA sequences in this sample. The chain couples TRBV27 to TRBJ2-2, with 9 bases identical to TRBD1. CDR1 MNHEY and CDR2 SMNVEV come from the germline V gene (reference sequence). The J segment lost 4 bases and the V segment lost 5 bases, leaving 8 bases of the junction unmatched. The CDR3 is 16 residues long. The CDR3 spells CASSPRGQGSTGELFF. The CDR3 nucleotides are TGTGCCAGCAGTCCACGCGGACAGGGGTCCACCGGGGAGCTGTTTTTT.

The chain joins TRBV15 to TRBJ2-2; TRBD2 aligns across 11 bases. After removal of 2 bases from V and 0 bases from J, the junction contained 8 bases not matched to a gene. The length of the CDR3 is 19 residues. The germline CDR1 and CDR2 sequences are LNHNV and YYDKDF (reference sequence). CDR3 DNA sequence: TGTGCCACCAGCAGACCCTGGACTAGCGGGCTCCCGAACACCGGGGAGCTGTTTTTT. This sequence encodes CATSRPWTSGLPNTGELFF.

This chain joins TRBV30 and TRBJ2-7, with 8 bases identical to TRBD2. The germline gives CDR1 GTSNPN, CDR2 SVGIG (reference sequence). The length of the CDR3 is 13 residues. The V gene end was trimmed by 4 bases and the J gene end by 6 bases; junction bases not matched to a gene: 8. The CDR3 here is CAWMLSGSSEQYF. Here the CDR3 DNA reads TGTGCCTGGATGTTAAGCGGGAGTAGCGAGCAGTACTTC.

This rearrangement joins TRBV6-5 to TRBJ2-1, with D unresolved. Germline CDR1 reads MNHEY; CDR2 reads SVGAGI. The CDR3 is 12 residues long. Trimming took off 5 bases at V and 6 bases at J, with 8 bases between the two ends. The CDR3 here is CASSPALNEQFF. The CDR3 nucleotides are TGTGCCAGCAGTCCCGCGCTCAATGAGCAGTTCTTC.

The J gene is TRBJ1-2, the V gene TRBV5-1; 7 bases agree with TRBD1. Germline V gene sequence: CDR1 SGHRS, CDR2 YFSETQ. The V gene end was trimmed by 6 bases and the J gene end by 0 bases; junction bases not matched to a gene: 14. This CDR3 is 17 amino acids long. The CDR3 loop is CASTQGDGSYSNYGYTF. As DNA, the CDR3 is TGCGCCAGCACCCAGGGGGACGGTTCATACTCTAACTATGGCTACACCTTC.

The CDR3 is CASSQTRTGKGYGYTF. CDR3 DNA sequence: TGTGCCAGCAGCCAAACGAGGACAGGGAAGGGGTATGGCTACACCTTC. The rearrangement uses TRBV4-2 and TRBJ1-2; 8 bases line up with TRBD1. This CDR3 comprises 16 residues. Looked up from germline, CDR1 is LGHNA and CDR2 is YNFKEQ. V lost 2 bases to trimming and J lost 5 bases; unmatched junction nucleotides: 10.

In this sample, this clone turned up once. This chain joins TRBV15 and TRBJ1-1; 9 bases agree with TRBD1. V dropped 3 bases and J dropped 7; count of bases not matched to a gene: 9. This CDR3 comprises 15 residues. CDR1 LNHNV and CDR2 YYDKDF come from the germline V gene (reference sequence). CDR3 sequence: CATSSYRGRTFEAFF. DNA for the CDR3: TGTGCCACCAGCAGCTACAGGGGGCGAACGTTTGAAGCTTTCTTT.

The table lists this clone with a few counts. The chain recombines TRBV5-1 with TRBJ1-1; 8 bases are a match to TRBD1. Germline V gene sequence: CDR1 SGHRS, CDR2 YFSETQ. V lost 2 bases and J lost 1; bases outside the gene matches: 1. The CDR3 covers 14 residues. The CDR3 DNA reads as TGCGCCAGCAGCTTACAGGGGGGGAACACTGAAGCTTTCTTT. Amino acids: CASSLQGGNTEAFF. The variable domain in full, completed from reference TRBV5-1 and TRBJ1-1, reads KAGVTQTPRYLIKTRGQQVTLSCSPISGHRSVSWYQQTPGQGLQFLFEYFSETQRNKGNFPGRFSGRQFSNSRSEMNVSTLELGDSALYLCASSLQGGNTEAFFGQGTRLTVV.

The chain has TRBV5-4 and TRBJ1-5, with 8 bases fitting TRBD1. V lost 2 bases and J lost 0; bases outside the gene matches: 7. The CDR3 contains 17 residues. Per germline, CDR1 SGHNT and CDR2 YYREEE (reference sequence). The CDR3 sequence: CASSLAGTGNSNQPQHF. CDR3 DNA sequence: TGTGCCAGCAGCTTAGCCGGGACAGGAAATAGCAATCAGCCCCAGCATTTT.

V and J are TRBV6-1 and TRBJ2-7; D is undetermined. CDR1 and CDR2 (germline): MNHNS, SASEGT. V dropped 6 bases and J dropped 7 bases, with 16 bases sitting between them. The CDR3 runs to 13 residues. The CDR3 DNA is TGTGCCAGCAGGGAGAGACTGGGTTTTGAGCAGTACTTC. Translation gives CASRERLGFEQYF.

The chain uses TRBV18 and TRBJ2-2; 8 bases are a match to TRBD2. Germline V gives CDR1 KGHSH, CDR2 LQKENI. The CDR3 has 16 residues. Trimming removed 3 bases from V and 2 bases from J; junction bases left unmatched: 5. In DNA form, the CDR3 reads TGTGCCAGCTCACCCCTCCGGGGGGGCAACACCGGGGAGCTGTTTTTT. This gives the protein CASSPLRGGNTGELFF. The full variable domain, rest sourced from reference TRBV18 and TRBJ2-2, is NAGVMQNPRHLVRRRGQEARLRCSPMKGHSHVYWYRQLPEEGLKFMVYLQKENIIDESGMPKERFSAEFPKEGPSILRIQQVVRGDSAAYFCASSPLRGGNTGELFFGEGSRLTVL.

V usage is TRBV11-2 and J usage is TRBJ2-1; D unclear. Germline CDR1 SGHAT, CDR2 FQNNGV. Deletions cut 1 base from V and 11 bases from J, with 12 bases between. CDR3 length: 13 residues. The CDR3 DNA reads as TGTGCCAGCAGCTTAGGGGCCGCAATGAAGCAGTTCTTC. Amino acids: CASSLGAAMKQFF. Complete variable domain (other parts from reference TRBV11-2 and TRBJ2-1): EAGVAQSPRYKIIEKRQSVAFWCNPISGHATLYWYQQILGQGPKLLIQFQNNGVVDDSQLPKDRFSAERLKGVDSTLKIQPAKLEDSAVYLCASSLGAAMKQFFGPGTRLTVL.

The rearrangement links TRBV7-8 to TRBJ2-5, with D tentatively TRBD2 (5 bases). CDR1 and CDR2 (germline): SGHVS, FQNEAQ. Between the trimmed V and J ends, which lost 3 bases and 0 bases, there was a span of 20 bases. The CDR3 has 18 amino acids. CDR3 loop: CASSFRGGGRTYQETQYF. CDR3 bases: TGTGCCAGCAGCTTTAGAGGAGGTGGAAGAACGTACCAAGAGACCCAGTACTTC.

The chain has TRBV6-1 and TRBJ1-2, with unresolved D. CDR1 MNHNS and CDR2 SASEGT come from the germline V gene. This CDR3 comprises 13 residues. Trimming stripped 3 bases from V and 4 bases from J, with 9 bases between. The CDR3 protein is CASSEAGSYGYTF. CDR3 DNA: TGTGCCAGCAGTGAGGCAGGCTCCTATGGCTACACCTTC.

The V and J genes are TRBV6-5 and TRBJ1-2; TRBD1 agrees at 9 bases. With 4 bases clipped from V and 8 bases from J, the junction kept 11 bases outside the gene matches. The CDR3 is 15 residues long. Germline V CDR1 and CDR2: MNHEY, SVGAGI. The CDR3 DNA reads as TGTGCCAGCAGTTCCGCCTGGGACAGGGCCCGCGGCTACACCTTC. Its translation is CASSSAWDRARGYTF.

The V gene is TRBV27, the J gene TRBJ2-2; 10 bases are a match to TRBD2. The V and J ends lost 5 bases and 6 bases, in that order; junction bases with no gene match: 6. The CDR3 spans 15 residues. CDR1 is MNHEY, CDR2 SMNVEV, per germline (reference sequence). The CDR3 protein is CASSPHLAGAGELFF. The CDR3 DNA sequence: TGTGCCAGCAGTCCCCACCTAGCGGGAGCCGGGGAGCTGTTTTTT.

This chain connects TRBV7-9 to TRBJ2-2, with 8 positions matching TRBD2. Germline CDR1 and CDR2: SEHNR and FQNEAQ (reference sequence). The CDR3 runs 13 residues. The V and J ends lost 5 bases and 6 bases, in that order; junction bases with no gene match: 2. The CDR3 DNA reads TGTGCCAGCAGCCCACTAGCGGCCGGGGAGCTGTTTTTT. It translates to CASSPLAAGELFF.

This clone has only a few counts. The V gene is TRBV2, the J gene TRBJ1-4; the D gene is possibly TRBD1 (6 bases). Trimming took off 7 bases at V and 6 bases at J, with 18 bases between the two ends. Per the germline V gene, CDR1 is SNHLY and CDR2 is FYNNEI. This CDR3 comprises 15 residues. CDR3 coding DNA: TGTGCCAGCAATAAAGGGGGAAGGAAGCATGAAAAACTGTTTTTT. It yields the protein CASNKGGRKHEKLFF.

This chain joins TRBV30 and TRBJ2-3; 12 bases fit TRBD2. The CDR3 length is 18 residues. Trimming removed 1 base from V and 6 bases from J; junction bases left unmatched: 14. Germline V lookup: CDR1 GTSNPN, CDR2 SVGIG (reference sequence). The CDR3 sequence is CAWSDPPGLAGGRDTQYF. Here the CDR3 DNA reads TGTGCCTGGAGTGACCCACCGGGGCTAGCGGGGGGGAGGGATACGCAGTATTTT.

This chain uses TRBV13 with TRBJ1-4; TRBD1 aligns across 8 bases. V was clipped by 6 bases and J by 4 bases; unmatched bases: 4. Germline V lookup: CDR1 PRHDT, CDR2 FYEKMQ (reference sequence). The CDR3 sequence is 14 residues long. CDR3 DNA: TGTGCCAGCAGGTACAGGGGGGGTAATGAAAAACTGTTTTTT. Its translation is CASRYRGGNEKLFF.

The chain uses TRBV6-5 and TRBJ2-3; TRBD2 agrees at 9 bases. The germline gives CDR1 MNHEY, CDR2 SVGAGI. The trim removed 6 bases at V and 2 bases at J, leaving 6 bases unmatched. The CDR3 is 15 residues long. This chain's CDR3 is CASRTLAGNTDTQYF. DNA for the CDR3: TGTGCCAGCAGGACACTAGCGGGTAACACAGATACGCAGTATTTT.